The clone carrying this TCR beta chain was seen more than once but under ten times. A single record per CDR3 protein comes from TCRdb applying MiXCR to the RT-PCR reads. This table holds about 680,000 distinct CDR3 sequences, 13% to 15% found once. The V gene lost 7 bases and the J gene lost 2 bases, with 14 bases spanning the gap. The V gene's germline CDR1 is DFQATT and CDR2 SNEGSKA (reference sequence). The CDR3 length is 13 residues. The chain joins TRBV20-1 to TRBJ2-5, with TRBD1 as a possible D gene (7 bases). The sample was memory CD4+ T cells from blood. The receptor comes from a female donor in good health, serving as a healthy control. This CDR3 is CSERRGPQETQYF. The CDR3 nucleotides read TGCAGTGAAAGGAGGGGGCCGCAAGAGACCCAGTACTTC.